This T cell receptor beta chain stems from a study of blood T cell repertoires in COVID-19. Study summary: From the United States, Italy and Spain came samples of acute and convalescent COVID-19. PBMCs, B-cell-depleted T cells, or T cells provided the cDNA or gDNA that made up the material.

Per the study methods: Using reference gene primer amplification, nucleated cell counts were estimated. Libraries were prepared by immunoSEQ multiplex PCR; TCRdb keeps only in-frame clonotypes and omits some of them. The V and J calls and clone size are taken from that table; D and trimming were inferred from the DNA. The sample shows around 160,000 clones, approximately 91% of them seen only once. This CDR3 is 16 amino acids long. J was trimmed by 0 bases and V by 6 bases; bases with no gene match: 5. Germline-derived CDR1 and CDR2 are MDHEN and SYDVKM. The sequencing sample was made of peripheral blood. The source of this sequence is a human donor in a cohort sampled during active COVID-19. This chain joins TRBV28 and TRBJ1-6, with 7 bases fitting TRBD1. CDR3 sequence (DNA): TGTGCCAGCAGAGAACAGGGGAGCTCCTATAATTCACCCCTCCACTTT. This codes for CASREQGSSYNSPLHF.